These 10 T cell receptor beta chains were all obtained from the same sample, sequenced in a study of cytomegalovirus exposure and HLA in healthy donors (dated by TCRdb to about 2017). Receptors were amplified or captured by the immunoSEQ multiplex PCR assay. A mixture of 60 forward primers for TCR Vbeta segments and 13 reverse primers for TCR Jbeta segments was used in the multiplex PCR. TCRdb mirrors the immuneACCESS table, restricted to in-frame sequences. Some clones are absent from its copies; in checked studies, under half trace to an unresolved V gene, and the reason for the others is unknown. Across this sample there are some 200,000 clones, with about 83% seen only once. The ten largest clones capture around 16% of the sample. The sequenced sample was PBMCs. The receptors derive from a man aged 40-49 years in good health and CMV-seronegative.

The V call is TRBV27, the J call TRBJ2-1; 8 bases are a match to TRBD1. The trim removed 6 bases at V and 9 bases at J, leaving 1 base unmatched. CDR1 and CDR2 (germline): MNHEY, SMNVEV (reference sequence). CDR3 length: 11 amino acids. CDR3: CASRTGVEQFF. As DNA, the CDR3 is TGTGCCAGCAGGACAGGGGTTGAGCAGTTCTTC.

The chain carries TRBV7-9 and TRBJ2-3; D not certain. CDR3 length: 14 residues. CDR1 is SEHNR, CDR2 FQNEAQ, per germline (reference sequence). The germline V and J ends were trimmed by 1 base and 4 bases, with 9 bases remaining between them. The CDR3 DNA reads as TGTGCCAGCAGCTTAGGGCTTCCCCCAGATACGCAGTATTTT. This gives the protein CASSLGLPPDTQYF.

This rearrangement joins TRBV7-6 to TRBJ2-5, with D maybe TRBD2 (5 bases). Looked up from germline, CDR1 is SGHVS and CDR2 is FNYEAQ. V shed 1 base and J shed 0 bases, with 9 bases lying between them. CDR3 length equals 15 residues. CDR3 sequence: CASSLGGRNQETQYF. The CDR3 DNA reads TGTGCCAGCAGCTTAGGAGGGCGGAACCAAGAGACCCAGTACTTC.

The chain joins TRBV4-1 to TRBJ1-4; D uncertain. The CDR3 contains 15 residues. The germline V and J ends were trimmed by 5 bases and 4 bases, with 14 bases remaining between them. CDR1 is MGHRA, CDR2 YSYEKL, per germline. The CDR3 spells CASSKAGGVNEKLFF. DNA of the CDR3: TGCGCCAGCAGCAAAGCGGGAGGTGTTAATGAAAAACTGTTTTTT.

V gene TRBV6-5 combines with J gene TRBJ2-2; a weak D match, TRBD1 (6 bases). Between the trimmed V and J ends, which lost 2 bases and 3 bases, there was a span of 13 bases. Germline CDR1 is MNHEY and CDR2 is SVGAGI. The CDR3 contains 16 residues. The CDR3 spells CASSYTLDSYTGELFF. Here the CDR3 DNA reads TGTGCCAGCAGTTACACCCTGGACAGCTACACCGGGGAGCTGTTTTTT.

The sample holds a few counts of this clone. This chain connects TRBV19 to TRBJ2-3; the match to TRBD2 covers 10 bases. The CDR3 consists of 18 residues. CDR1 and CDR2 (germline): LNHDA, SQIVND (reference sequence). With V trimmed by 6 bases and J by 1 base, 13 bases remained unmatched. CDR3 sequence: CASSQDSSTSGRTDTQYF. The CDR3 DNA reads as TGTGCCAGTAGCCAAGACTCATCGACTAGCGGGCGCACAGATACGCAGTATTTT.

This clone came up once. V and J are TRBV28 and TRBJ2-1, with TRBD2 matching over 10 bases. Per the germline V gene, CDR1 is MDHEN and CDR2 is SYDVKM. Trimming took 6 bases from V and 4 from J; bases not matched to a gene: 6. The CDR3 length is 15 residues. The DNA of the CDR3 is TGTGCCAGCAGACTAGTAGCGGGAGGTTACAATGAGCAGTTCTTC. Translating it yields CASRLVAGGYNEQFF.

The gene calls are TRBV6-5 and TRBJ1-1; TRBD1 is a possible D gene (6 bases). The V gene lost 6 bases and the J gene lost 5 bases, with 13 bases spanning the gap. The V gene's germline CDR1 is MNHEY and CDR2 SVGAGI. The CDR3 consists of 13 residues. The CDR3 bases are TGTGCCAGCAGCTCCGGGGGGCGAACTGAAGCTTTCTTT. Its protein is CASSSGGRTEAFF.

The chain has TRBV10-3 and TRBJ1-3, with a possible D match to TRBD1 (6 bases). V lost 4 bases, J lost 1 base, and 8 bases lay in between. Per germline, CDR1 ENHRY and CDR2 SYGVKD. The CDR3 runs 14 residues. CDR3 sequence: CAISGTESGNTIYF. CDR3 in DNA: TGTGCCATCAGTGGGACAGAATCTGGAAACACCATATATTTT.

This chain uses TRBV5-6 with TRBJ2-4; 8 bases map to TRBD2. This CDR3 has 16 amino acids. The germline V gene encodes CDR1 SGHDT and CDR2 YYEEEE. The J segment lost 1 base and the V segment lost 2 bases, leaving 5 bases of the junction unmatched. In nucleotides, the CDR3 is TGTGCCAGCAGCTTTGGACTAGCTGGTGCCAAAAACATTCAGTACTTC. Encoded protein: CASSFGLAGAKNIQYF.